The sequence of this T cell receptor (beta chain) was determined in a study of somatic mutations in cytotoxic T cells in rheumatoid arthritis. The V and J ends lost 5 bases and 5 bases, in that order; junction bases with no gene match: 9. CDR3 length equals 15 residues. Germline values: CDR1 MNHNY, CDR2 SVGAGI (reference sequence). Data came from immunoSEQ multiplex PCR; TCRdb stores just in-frame clones and leaves some out. The sample gives more than 35,000 clones, 84% of which show up once; 3.2% is in the top ten. The sequence derives from a man in his forties in good health. The chain joins TRBV6-6 to TRBJ2-5; 9 positions agree with TRBD1. Sequenced: CD8+ T cells sorted from blood. The CDR3 DNA reads as TGTGCCAGCAGTACGCGGGACAGGGTCAGGGAGACCCAGTACTTC. It encodes CASSTRDRVRETQYF.